The entry below gives a single T cell receptor beta chain sequence along with its context. What it binds is not known. The data were taken from a study of Ad26.COV2.S vaccination and SARS-CoV-2 variants. The overall study: Participant was drawn from the COV1001 Ad26.COV2.S trial arm.

The V and J ends lost 1 base and 1 base respectively, with 26 bases between them. The CDR3 length is 21 residues. The germline CDR1 and CDR2 sequences are SGHVT and SQSDAQ. Study-wide findings and caveats: Placebo recipients and vaccine recipients were similar in non-spike TCR breadth. It was vaccine recipients, not placebo recipients, who had the higher spike-specific TCR breadth.

Documented treatment: around 19 received Ad26.COV2.S at low or high dose, single or two shots; roughly five received placebo; per-sample allocation not given. Specimens were obtained on day 63 following the first vaccine or placebo injection. In Boston, the donor was an adult between 18-55 years of age. Assay used: immunoSEQ multiplex PCR; TCRdb lists only in-frame clones, some missing. The table has fewer than 400,000 clones, just under 85% seen once. This TCR was sampled from a person between 18 and 65 years old who received the Ad26.COV2.S COVID-19 vaccine or a placebo. The sample was peripheral blood, taken in a trial of Ad26.COV2.S vaccine versus placebo. The rearrangement uses TRBV7-4 and TRBJ2-1; the D gene could be TRBD1 or TRBD2 (6 bases each). CDR3 loop: CASSLEVRRDNPLISYNEQFF. Here the CDR3 DNA reads TGTGCCAGCAGCTTAGAGGTGAGGCGGGACAATCCGCTTATTTCCTACAATGAGCAGTTCTTC.